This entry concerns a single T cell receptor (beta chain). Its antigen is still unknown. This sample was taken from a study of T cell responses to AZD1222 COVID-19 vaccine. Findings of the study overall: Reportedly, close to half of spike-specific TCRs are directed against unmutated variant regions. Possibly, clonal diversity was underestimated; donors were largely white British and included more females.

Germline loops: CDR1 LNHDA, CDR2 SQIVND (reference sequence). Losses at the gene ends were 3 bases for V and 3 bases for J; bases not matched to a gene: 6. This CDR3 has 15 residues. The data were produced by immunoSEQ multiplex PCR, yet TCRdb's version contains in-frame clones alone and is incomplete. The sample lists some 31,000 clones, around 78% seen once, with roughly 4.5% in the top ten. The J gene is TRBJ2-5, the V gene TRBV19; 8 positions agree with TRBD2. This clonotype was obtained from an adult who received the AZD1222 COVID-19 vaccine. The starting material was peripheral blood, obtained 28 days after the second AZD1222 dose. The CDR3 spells CASSMGSGGKETQYF. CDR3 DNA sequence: TGTGCCAGTAGTATGGGCTCGGGGGGGAAAGAGACCCAGTACTTC.